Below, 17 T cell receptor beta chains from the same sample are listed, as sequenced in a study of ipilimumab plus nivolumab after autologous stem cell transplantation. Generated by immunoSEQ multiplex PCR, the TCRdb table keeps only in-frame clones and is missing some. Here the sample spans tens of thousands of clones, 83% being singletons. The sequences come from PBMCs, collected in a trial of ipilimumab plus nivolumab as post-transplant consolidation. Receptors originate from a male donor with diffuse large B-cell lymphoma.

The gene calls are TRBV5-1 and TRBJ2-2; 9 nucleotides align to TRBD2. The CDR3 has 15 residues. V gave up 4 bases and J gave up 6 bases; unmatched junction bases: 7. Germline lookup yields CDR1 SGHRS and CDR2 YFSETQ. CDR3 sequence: CASSGGGGDPGELFF. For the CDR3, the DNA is TGCGCCAGCAGCGGTGGCGGGGGGGACCCCGGGGAGCTGTTTTTT.

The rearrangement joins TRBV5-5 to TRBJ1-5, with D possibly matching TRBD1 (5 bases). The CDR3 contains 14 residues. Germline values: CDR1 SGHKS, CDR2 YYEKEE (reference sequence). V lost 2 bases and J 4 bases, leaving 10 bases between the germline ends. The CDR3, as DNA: TGTGCCAGCAGCTTCTGGGGCCCTAATCAGCCCCAGCATTTT. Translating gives CASSFWGPNQPQHF. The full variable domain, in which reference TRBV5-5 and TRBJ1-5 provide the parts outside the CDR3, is DAGVTQSPTHLIKTRGQQVTLRCSPISGHKSVSWYQQVLGQGPQFIFQYYEKEERGRGNFPDRFSARQFPNYSSELNVNALLLGDSALYLCASSFWGPNQPQHFGDGTRLSIL.

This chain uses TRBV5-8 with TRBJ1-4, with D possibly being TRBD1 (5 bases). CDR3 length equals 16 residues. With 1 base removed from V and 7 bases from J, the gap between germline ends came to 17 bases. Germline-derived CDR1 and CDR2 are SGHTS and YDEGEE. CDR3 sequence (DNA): TGTGCCAGCAGCTTGACTCACAGGAGCTACTCTGAAAAACTGTTTTTT. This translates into CASSLTHRSYSEKLFF.

CDR3 amino acids: CASSLFNRASNEQYF. Written as DNA, the CDR3 is TGTGCCAGCAGCTTGTTTAACAGGGCTTCCAACGAGCAGTACTTC. The rearrangement links TRBV5-6 to TRBJ2-7; weak D call: TRBD1 (6 bases). CDR1 is SGHDT and CDR2 is YYEEEE in the germline V gene. V lost 1 base to trimming and J lost 5 bases, with 16 bases between them. There are 15 residues in the CDR3.

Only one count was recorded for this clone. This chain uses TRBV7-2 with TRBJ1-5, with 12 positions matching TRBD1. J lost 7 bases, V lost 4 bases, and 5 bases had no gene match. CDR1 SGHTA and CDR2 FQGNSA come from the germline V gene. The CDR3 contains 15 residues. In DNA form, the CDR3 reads TGTGCCAGCAGCTCCGGGACAGGGGGCGGACAGCCCCAGCATTTT. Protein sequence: CASSSGTGGGQPQHF.

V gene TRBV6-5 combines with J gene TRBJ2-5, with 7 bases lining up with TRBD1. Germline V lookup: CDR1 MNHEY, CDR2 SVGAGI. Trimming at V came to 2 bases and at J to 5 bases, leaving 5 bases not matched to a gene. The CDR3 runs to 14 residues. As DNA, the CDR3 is TGTGCCAGCAGTTACACAGGGGTGGGGGAGACCCAGTACTTC. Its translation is CASSYTGVGETQYF.

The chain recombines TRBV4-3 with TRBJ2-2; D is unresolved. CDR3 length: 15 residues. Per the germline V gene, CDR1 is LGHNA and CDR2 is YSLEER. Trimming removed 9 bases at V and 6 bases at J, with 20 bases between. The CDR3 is CARARSPDRAGELFF. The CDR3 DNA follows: TGCGCCAGAGCAAGAAGCCCGGACCGTGCCGGGGAGCTGTTTTTT.

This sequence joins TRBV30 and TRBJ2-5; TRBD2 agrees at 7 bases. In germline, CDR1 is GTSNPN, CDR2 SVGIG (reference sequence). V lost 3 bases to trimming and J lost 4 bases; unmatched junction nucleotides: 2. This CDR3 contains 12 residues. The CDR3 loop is CAWRTGGETQYF. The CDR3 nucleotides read TGTGCCTGGAGGACGGGAGGAGAGACCCAGTACTTC.

CDR3 residues: CASSYTGNNEQFF. In DNA, the CDR3 is TGTGCCAGCAGTTACACAGGGAACAATGAGCAGTTCTTC. The chain is built from TRBV6-5 and TRBJ2-1, with D possibly matching TRBD1 (6 bases). Germline CDR1 and CDR2: MNHEY and SVGAGI. This CDR3 spans 13 amino acids. Trimming stripped 2 bases from V and 5 bases from J, with 7 bases between.

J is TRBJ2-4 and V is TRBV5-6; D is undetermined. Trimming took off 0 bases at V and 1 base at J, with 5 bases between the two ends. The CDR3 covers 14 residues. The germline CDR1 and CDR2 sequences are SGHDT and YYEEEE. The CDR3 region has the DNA TGTGCCAGCAGCTTGGCTCAGGCCAAAAACATTCAGTACTTC. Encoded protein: CASSLAQAKNIQYF.

CDR3 region: CASSPDKGTEAFF. As DNA, the CDR3 is TGTGCCAGCTCACCAGATAAGGGCACTGAAGCTTTCTTT. This sequence joins TRBV18 and TRBJ1-1; D is undetermined. The CDR3 totals 13 residues. Germline V gene data show CDR1 as KGHSH and CDR2 as LQKENI. V shed 2 bases and J shed 4 bases, with 8 bases lying between them.

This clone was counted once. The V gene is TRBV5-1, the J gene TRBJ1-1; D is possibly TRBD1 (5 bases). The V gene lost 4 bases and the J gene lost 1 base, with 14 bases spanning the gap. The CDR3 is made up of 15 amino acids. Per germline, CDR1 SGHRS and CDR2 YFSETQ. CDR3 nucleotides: TGCGCCAGCAGCGTTCATGGTGGGACGAACACTGAAGCTTTCTTT. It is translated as CASSVHGGTNTEAFF.

CDR3 DNA: TGTGCCAGCAGCTTAGTAACGAACACCGGGGAGCTGTTTTTT. It is translated as CASSLVTNTGELFF. The genes are TRBV7-2 and TRBJ2-2; D is undetermined. Germline V gene lookup returns CDR1 SGHTA and CDR2 FQGNSA. This CDR3 is 14 amino acids long. V gave up 1 base and J gave up 0 bases, with 3 bases separating them.

CDR3: CASSSTGAASGGETQYF. CDR3 nucleotides: TGTGCCAGCAGTTCTACAGGGGCCGCCTCGGGAGGAGAGACCCAGTACTTC. V gene TRBV7-8 combines with J gene TRBJ2-5; D is tentatively TRBD1 or TRBD2 (7 bases each). The CDR3 length is 17 residues. Germline-derived CDR1 and CDR2 are SGHVS and FQNEAQ. V dropped 6 bases and J dropped 4 bases, with 24 bases sitting between them.

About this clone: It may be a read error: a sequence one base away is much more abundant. In DNA form, the CDR3 reads TGTGCCATCAGTGAGTCTCAGAGTACTTCACCCCTCCACTTT. This gives the protein CAISESQSTSPLHF. This chain joins TRBV10-3 and TRBJ1-6, with unresolved D. Germline V gene lookup returns CDR1 ENHRY and CDR2 SYGVKD. V dropped 0 bases and J dropped 9 bases, with 9 bases sitting between them. The CDR3 loop spans 14 amino acids.

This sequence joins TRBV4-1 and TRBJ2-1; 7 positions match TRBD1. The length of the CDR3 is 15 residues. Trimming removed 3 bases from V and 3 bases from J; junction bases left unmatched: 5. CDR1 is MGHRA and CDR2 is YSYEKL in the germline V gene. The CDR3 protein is CASSHSGTVYNEQFF. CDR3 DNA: TGCGCCAGCAGCCACTCCGGGACAGTCTACAATGAGCAGTTCTTC.

This CDR3 reads CASSARTPSSYEQYF. The CDR3 nucleotides are TGTGCCAGCAGCGCCAGGACACCTAGCTCCTACGAGCAGTACTTC. The gene calls are TRBV7-2 and TRBJ2-7, with D maybe TRBD1 (5 bases). Trimming removed 5 bases from V and 0 bases from J, with 14 bases in between. The germline V gene encodes CDR1 SGHTA and CDR2 FQGNSA. The CDR3 runs 15 residues.